This T cell receptor beta chain derives from a study of blood T cell repertoires in COVID-19. Study-wide context: Whether acute or convalescent, the COVID-19 samples came from the United States, Italy and Spain. T cells, B-cell-depleted T cells, or PBMCs provided the cDNA or gDNA that served as material.

Original handling: For nucleated cells, counts were estimated from reference gene primer amplification. Sequencing was performed with immunoSEQ multiplex PCR; in TCRdb, only in-frame clones are kept and a portion is missing. V, J and clone size derive from that table, while D and trimming were established from the DNA sequence. The sample contains under 100,000 clones, roughly 80% of which appear only once. The CDR3 length is 19 residues. V was pared by 0 bases and J by 0 bases, with 11 bases of the junction left unmatched. Germline V gene lookup returns CDR1 ENHRY and CDR2 SYGVKD. Sequencing was performed on peripheral blood. The sequence was obtained from an elderly man with active or convalescent COVID-19. This chain links TRBV10-3 with TRBJ2-7; 10 bases match TRBD2. Written as DNA, the CDR3 is TGTGCCATCAGTGAGTCGGGGGGGGGTGGACTAGCGGCCTCCTACGAGCAGTACTTC. This codes for CAISESGGGGLAASYEQYF.